This T cell receptor (beta chain) was obtained from a study of cytomegalovirus exposure and HLA in healthy donors. Sequencing was performed with immunoSEQ multiplex PCR; in TCRdb, only in-frame clones are kept and a portion is missing. The data hold about 130,000 clones, with about nine tenths observed a single time. Study findings and constraints: The investigators catalogued 150 or so TCR beta chains as cytomegalovirus-associated. Specificity of three CMV-associated chains for CMV antigens was verified in vitro.

As regards this clone: Its antigen is not known.

Trimming stripped 5 bases from V and 8 bases from J, with 15 bases between. In germline, CDR1 is MDHEN, CDR2 SYDVKM. CDR3 length: 14 residues. J is TRBJ1-4 and V is TRBV28; D gene unclear. What was sequenced was PBMCs. The receptor comes from a woman under 30 in good health and CMV-seronegative. Here the CDR3 reads CASSPLGAEEKLFF. The CDR3 coding sequence is TGTGCCAGCAGTCCACTTGGAGCGGAGGAAAAACTGTTTTTT.